These 20 T cell receptor beta chains share one sample of origin, sequenced in a study of response to subunit inactivated influenza vaccine. MiXCR, run by TCRdb on the RT-PCR reads, gives a single entry per CDR3 protein. The sample has roughly 620,000 distinct CDR3 sequences; approximately 10% are singletons. The same sample was also used in a study of T cells expressing NK-cell markers. In that study: Researchers built TCR beta cDNA using 5'RACE template switching with UMIs.

This specimen consisted of PBMCs from blood, obtained on the day of vaccination. These receptor sequences come from a man in his forties or fifties who received an inactivated influenza vaccine.

For this clonotype: It is likely a read error, because the conserved phenylalanine at the end of the CDR3 is missing. The rearrangement uses TRBV12-3 or TRBV12-4 and TRBJ1-3; no definite D call. This CDR3 region has 15 residues. The V end was cut by 6 bases, the J end by 0 bases, with 12 bases between. The CDR3 sequence is CASRPTESSGNTIYL. The CDR3 coding sequence is TGTGCCAGCAGGCCCACAGAGAGCTCTGGAAACACCATATATCTT.

This clonotype was counted a few times. The chain combines TRBV12-3 or TRBV12-4 with TRBJ2-1; D not certain. V was pared by 1 base and J by 7 bases, with 11 bases between. The CDR3 length is 14 residues. The CDR3 DNA follows: TGTGCCAGCAGTTTAGGGCTAGATACGAATGAGCAGTTCTTC. It encodes CASSLGLDTNEQFF.

This clonotype was counted only a few times. The chain links TRBV5-1 to TRBJ2-1; D call uncertain. The CDR3 has 12 amino acids. Per the germline V gene, CDR1 is SGHRS and CDR2 is YFSETQ. V dropped 5 bases and J dropped 5 bases, with 8 bases sitting between them. DNA of the CDR3: TGCGCCAGCAGGGAAGGGCACAATGAGCAGTTCTTC. Residues: CASREGHNEQFF.

This clonotype has more than one count but fewer than ten. The chain joins TRBV12-3 or TRBV12-4 to TRBJ2-3, with D tentatively TRBD1 (8 bases). The CDR3 consists of 16 residues. Trimming cost V 5 bases and J 6 bases, with 21 bases left between them. The CDR3 bases are TGTGCCAGCAGTACTCGGACAGGGAGGGGGGGGGATACGCAGTATTTT. Its protein is CASSTRTGRGGDTQYF.

This chain uses TRBV29-1 with TRBJ2-7; 10 nucleotides line up with TRBD2. The ends lost 4 bases at V and 3 bases at J; junction bases unmatched: 3. In germline, CDR1 is SQVTM, CDR2 ANQGSEA. This CDR3 is built from 13 residues. The CDR3 loop reads CSVVAGGRYEQYF. The CDR3 nucleotides are TGCAGCGTTGTAGCGGGAGGTCGCTACGAGCAGTACTTC.

The chain joins TRBV3-1 to TRBJ2-5; 9 bases line up with TRBD2. Germline loops: CDR1 LGHDT, CDR2 YNNKEL (reference sequence). CDR3 length: 17 residues. The junction had 12 bases not matched to a gene; V was cut back by 4 bases and J by 3 bases. CDR3 protein: CASSRGAWSGGKETQYF. The CDR3 nucleotides read TGTGCCAGCAGCCGAGGAGCCTGGAGCGGGGGGAAAGAGACCCAGTACTTC.

V and J are TRBV28 and TRBJ2-5; D is unclear. This CDR3 region has 14 residues. V was clipped by 8 bases and J by 2 bases, with 15 bases between them. CDR1 and CDR2 from the germline V gene are MDHEN and SYDVKM. In DNA, the CDR3 is TGTGCCAGCGCCCTCATGGGCTGGCAAGAGACCCAGTACTTC. Protein: CASALMGWQETQYF. The full variable domain, with the rest looked up from reference TRBV28 and TRBJ2-5, is DVKVTQSSRYLVKRTGEKVFLECVQDMDHENMFWYRQDPGLGLRLIYFSYDVKMKEKGDIPEGYSVSREKKERFSLILESASTNQTSMYLCASALMGWQETQYFGPGTRLLVL.

This clonotype appeared many times. The gene calls are TRBV28 and TRBJ2-5; TRBD2 is a possible D gene (7 bases). V lost 3 bases to trimming and J lost 5 bases, with 13 bases between them. CDR1 MDHEN and CDR2 SYDVKM come from the germline V gene. This CDR3 has 14 amino acids. CDR3 sequence: CASSFGGGQETQYF. The CDR3 nucleotides read TGTGCCAGCAGTTTTGGCGGGGGCCAGGAGACCCAGTACTTC.

This clonotype was recorded at least ten times. V and J are TRBV7-2 and TRBJ1-4; D may be TRBD1 (5 bases). The CDR3 covers 12 residues. CDR1 and CDR2 (germline): SGHTA, FQGNSA. Trimming removed 4 bases from V and 13 bases from J, with 13 bases in between. In DNA, the CDR3 is TGTGCCAGCAGCTCCTCTGGGGGTTTACTGTTTTTT. Translated, it gives CASSSSGGLLFF.

Only a few counts were recorded for this clonotype. The chain links TRBV7-9 to TRBJ2-3; TRBD2 is a possible D gene (6 bases). Per germline, CDR1 SEHNR and CDR2 FQNEAQ (reference sequence). There are 15 residues in the CDR3. V was pared by 1 base and J by 0 bases, with 8 bases between. The CDR3 coding sequence is TGTGCCAGCAGCTTAGGGACTACTAGCACAGATACGCAGTATTTT. It encodes CASSLGTTSTDTQYF.

This clonotype was recorded many times. This chain connects TRBV5-1 to TRBJ1-6; TRBD1 aligns across 10 bases. The CDR3 spans 15 residues. CDR1 and CDR2 (germline): SGHRS, YFSETQ. Germline trimming cut 5 bases from V and 7 bases from J; bases unmatched to any gene: 6. The CDR3 sequence is CASRSSDRGNSPLHF. The CDR3 coding sequence is TGCGCCAGCAGAAGTTCGGACAGGGGGAATTCACCCCTCCACTTT.

There are a few counts of this clonotype. This sequence joins TRBV6-2 or TRBV6-3 and TRBJ1-5; 10 positions agree with TRBD1. The CDR3 totals 14 residues. The V and J ends lost 10 bases and 4 bases, in that order; junction bases with no gene match: 7. The germline V gene has CDR1 MNHEY and CDR2 SVGEGT. The CDR3 here is CATVRTGGNQPQHF. CDR3 in DNA: TGTGCCACCGTACGGACAGGGGGGAATCAGCCCCAGCATTTT.

This clonotype was found many times. This chain links TRBV4-3 with TRBJ1-3; D not certain. The V gene lost 0 bases and the J gene lost 2 bases, with 2 bases spanning the gap. Germline CDR1 LGHNA, CDR2 YSLEER. There are 13 residues in the CDR3. CDR3 loop: CASSQEPGNTIYF. Here the CDR3 DNA reads TGCGCCAGCAGCCAAGAACCTGGAAACACCATATATTTT.

The chain is built from TRBV12-3 or TRBV12-4 and TRBJ2-7; a possible D gene is TRBD2 (6 bases). Trimming left V 5 bases short and J 5 bases short, with 16 bases between. The CDR3 is made up of 14 amino acids. CDR3 residues: CASSPSAEEDEQYF. CDR3 in DNA: TGTGCCAGCAGTCCTAGCGCAGAAGAGGACGAGCAGTACTTC.

Only a few counts were recorded for this clonotype. This rearrangement joins TRBV3-1 to TRBJ2-1; 8 nucleotides agree with TRBD2. The CDR3 has 15 residues. Germline V gene data show CDR1 as LGHDT and CDR2 as YNNKEL (reference sequence). The V and J ends lost 4 bases and 7 bases, in that order; junction bases with no gene match: 9. For the CDR3, the DNA is TGTGCCAGCAGCCCCCGGGAGGGGGGCGGAAATGAGCAGTTCTTC. It specifies CASSPREGGGNEQFF.

The chain joins TRBV28 to TRBJ2-7; maybe TRBD1 (6 bases). The CDR3 has 15 amino acids. The V end was cut by 10 bases, the J end by 3 bases, with 22 bases between. The V gene's germline CDR1 is MDHEN and CDR2 SYDVKM. Written as DNA, the CDR3 is TGTGCCACCAATCTTCGGGCAGGGGCCAGCTACGAGCAGTACTTC. Translated, it gives CATNLRAGASYEQYF.

The chain links TRBV6-1 to TRBJ2-3; TRBD1 might be the D (5 bases). The V and J ends lost 4 bases and 0 bases respectively, with 8 bases between them. This CDR3 is built from 14 residues. The germline V gene has CDR1 MNHNS and CDR2 SASEGT. The CDR3 sequence: CASSVRGSTDTQYF. Here the CDR3 DNA reads TGTGCCAGCAGTGTTAGGGGTAGCACAGATACGCAGTATTTT.

The V gene is TRBV6-1, the J gene TRBJ2-1; 11 nucleotides agree with TRBD2. J gave up 4 bases and V 3 bases, and 5 bases lay outside the gene matches. The CDR3 spans 16 residues. Germline CDR1 reads MNHNS; CDR2 reads SASEGT. This CDR3 reads CASSDPSGGSYNEQFF. Here the CDR3 DNA reads TGTGCCAGCAGTGATCCTAGCGGGGGGTCTTACAATGAGCAGTTCTTC.

In its sample, this clonotype was seen a few times. The J gene is TRBJ1-5, the V gene TRBV12-3 or TRBV12-4, with D possibly matching TRBD1 (6 bases). V lost 1 base to trimming and J lost 5 bases, with 9 bases between them. The CDR3 runs to 14 residues. The CDR3 DNA follows: TGTGCCAGCAGTTTAGACAGGGTCGATCAGCCCCAGCATTTT. Translating gives CASSLDRVDQPQHF.

Turning to this clonotype: One end of the junction is discordant with germline, which a read error may explain. This chain connects TRBV2 to TRBJ2-5; D unclear. Germline-derived CDR1 and CDR2 are SNHLY and FYNNEI. The CDR3 consists of 11 residues. The CDR3 sequence: CASGDEETQYF. In nucleotides, the CDR3 is TGTGCCAGCGGTGACGAAGAGACCCAGTACTTC. Full variable domain (missing parts from reference TRBV2 and TRBJ2-5): EPEVTQTPSHQVTQMGQEVILRCVPISNHLYFYWYRQILGQKVEFLVSFYNNEISEKSEIFDDQFSVERPDGSNFTLKIRSTKLEDSAMYFCASGDEETQYFGPGTRLLVL.